The sample holds a few counts of the clone carrying this T cell receptor beta chain. The antigen is not known. This specimen comes from a study of identical twins. Trimming at V came to 1 base and at J to 0 bases, leaving 4 bases not matched to a gene. There are 15 residues in the CDR3. Germline V gene data show CDR1 as DFQATT and CDR2 as SNEGSKA (reference sequence). One entry per CDR3 protein results from TCRdb running MiXCR on the 5' RACE reads. The sample lists 400,000 to 550,000 distinct CDR3 sequences, approximately 24% occurring once. General study findings and limits: Those out-of-frame alpha sequences shared by twins showed an excess of low generation probability.

These data also formed part of another study, on T cells expressing NK-cell markers. From that study: Sorted CD3+CD56+NKG2C+, CD3+CD56+NKG2C- and CD3+CD56-NKG2C+ T-cell subsets were beta-chain profiled.

This TCR derives from a woman between 18 and 29 years old in good health. The sequencing sample was made of CD4+ T cells sorted from blood. This chain joins TRBV20-1 and TRBJ2-3, with 7 bases lining up with TRBD2. CDR3 DNA sequence: TGCAGTGCTAGAGGAGGGGACTACAGCACAGATACGCAGTATTTT. Translation gives CSARGGDYSTDTQYF.